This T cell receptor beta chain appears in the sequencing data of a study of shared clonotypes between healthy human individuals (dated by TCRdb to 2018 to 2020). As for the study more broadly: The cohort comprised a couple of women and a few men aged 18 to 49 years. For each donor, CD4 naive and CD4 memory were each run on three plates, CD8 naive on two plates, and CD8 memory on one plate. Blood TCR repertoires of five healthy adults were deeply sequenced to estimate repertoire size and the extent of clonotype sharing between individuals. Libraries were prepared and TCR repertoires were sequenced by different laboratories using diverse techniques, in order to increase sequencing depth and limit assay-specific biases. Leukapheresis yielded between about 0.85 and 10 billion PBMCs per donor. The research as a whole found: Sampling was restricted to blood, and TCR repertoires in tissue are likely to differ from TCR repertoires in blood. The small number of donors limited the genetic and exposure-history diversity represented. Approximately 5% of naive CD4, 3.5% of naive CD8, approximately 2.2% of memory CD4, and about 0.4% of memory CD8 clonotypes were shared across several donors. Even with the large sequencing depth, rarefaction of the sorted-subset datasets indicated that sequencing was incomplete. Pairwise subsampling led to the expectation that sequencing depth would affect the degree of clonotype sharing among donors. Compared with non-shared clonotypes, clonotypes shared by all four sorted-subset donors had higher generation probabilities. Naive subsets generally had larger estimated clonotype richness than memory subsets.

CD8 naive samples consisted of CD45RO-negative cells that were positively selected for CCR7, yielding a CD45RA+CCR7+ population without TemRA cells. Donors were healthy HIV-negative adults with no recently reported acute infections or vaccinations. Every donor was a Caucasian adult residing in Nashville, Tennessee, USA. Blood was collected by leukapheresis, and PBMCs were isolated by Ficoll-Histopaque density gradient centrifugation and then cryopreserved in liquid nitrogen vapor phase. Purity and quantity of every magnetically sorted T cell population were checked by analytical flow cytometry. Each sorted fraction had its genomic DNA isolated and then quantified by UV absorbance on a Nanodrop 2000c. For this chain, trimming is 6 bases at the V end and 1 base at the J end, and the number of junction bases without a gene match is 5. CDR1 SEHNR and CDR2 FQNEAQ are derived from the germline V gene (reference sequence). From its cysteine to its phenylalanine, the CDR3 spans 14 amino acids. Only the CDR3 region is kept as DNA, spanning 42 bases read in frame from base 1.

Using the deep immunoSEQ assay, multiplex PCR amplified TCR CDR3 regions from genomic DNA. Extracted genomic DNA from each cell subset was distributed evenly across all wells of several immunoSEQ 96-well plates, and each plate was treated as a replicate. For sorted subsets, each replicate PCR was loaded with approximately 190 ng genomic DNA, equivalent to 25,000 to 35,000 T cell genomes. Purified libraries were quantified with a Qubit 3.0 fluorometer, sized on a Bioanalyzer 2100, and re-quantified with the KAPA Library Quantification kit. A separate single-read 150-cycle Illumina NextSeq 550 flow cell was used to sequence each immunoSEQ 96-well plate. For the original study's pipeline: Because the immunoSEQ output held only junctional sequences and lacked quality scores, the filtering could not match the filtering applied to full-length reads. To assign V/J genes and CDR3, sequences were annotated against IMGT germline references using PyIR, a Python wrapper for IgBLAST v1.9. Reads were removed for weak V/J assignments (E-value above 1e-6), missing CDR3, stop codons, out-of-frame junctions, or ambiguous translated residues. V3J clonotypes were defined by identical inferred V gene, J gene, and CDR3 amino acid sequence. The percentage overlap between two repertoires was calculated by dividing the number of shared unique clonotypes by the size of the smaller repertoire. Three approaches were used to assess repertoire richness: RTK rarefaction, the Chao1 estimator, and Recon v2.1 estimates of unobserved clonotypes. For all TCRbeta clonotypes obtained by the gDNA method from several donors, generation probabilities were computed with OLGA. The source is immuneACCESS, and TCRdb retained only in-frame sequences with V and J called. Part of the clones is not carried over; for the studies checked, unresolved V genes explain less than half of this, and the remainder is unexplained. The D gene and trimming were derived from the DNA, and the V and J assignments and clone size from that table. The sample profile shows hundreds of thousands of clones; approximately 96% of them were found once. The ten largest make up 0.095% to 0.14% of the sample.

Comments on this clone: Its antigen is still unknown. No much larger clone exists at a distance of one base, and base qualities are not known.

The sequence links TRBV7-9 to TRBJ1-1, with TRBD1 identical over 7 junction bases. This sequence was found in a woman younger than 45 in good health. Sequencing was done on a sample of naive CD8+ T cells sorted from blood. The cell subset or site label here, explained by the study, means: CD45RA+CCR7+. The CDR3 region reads CASRQQGRNTEAFF. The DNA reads TGTGCCAGCAGGCAACAGGGGAGGAACACTGAAGCTTTCTTT.